The 19 T cell receptor beta chains in this list originate from one sample, sequenced in a study of blood T cell repertoires in COVID-19. Repertoires were generated with immunoSEQ multiplex PCR, while TCRdb's copy carries only in-frame clones and drops some. The sample has 50,000 to 60,000 clones; roughly nine tenths are singletons. The sample consisted of peripheral blood. These receptors were collected from a human donor in a cohort sampled during active COVID-19.

This clone was observed a handful of times. The gene calls are TRBV4-1 and TRBJ2-3; TRBD2 matches at 7 bases. Germline lookup yields CDR1 MGHRA and CDR2 YSYEKL. V lost 8 bases and J lost 2; bases outside the gene matches: 4. The CDR3 totals 13 residues. CDR3 in DNA: TGCGCCAGCCGGGACTACCTCACAGATACGCAGTATTTT. This translates into CASRDYLTDTQYF.

CDR3 DNA sequence: TGTGCCTGGCGGACGGGGGGGGGTATGCATGAGCAGTTCTTC. Translated: CAWRTGGGMHEQFF. The rearrangement links TRBV30 to TRBJ2-1; 8 bases fit TRBD2. Germline V gives CDR1 GTSNPN, CDR2 SVGIG (reference sequence). The CDR3 is 14 residues long. With V trimmed by 5 bases and J by 8 bases, 11 bases remained unmatched.

This rearrangement joins TRBV28 to TRBJ2-1; a weak D match, TRBD2 (6 bases). V was pared by 5 bases and J by 3 bases, with 20 bases between. The germline V gene has CDR1 MDHEN and CDR2 SYDVKM. The CDR3 is made up of 17 amino acids. CDR3 region: CASSPRGGPSIYNEQFF. As DNA, the CDR3 is TGTGCCAGCAGTCCTCGTGGAGGGCCCTCGATCTACAATGAGCAGTTCTTC.

The rearrangement joins TRBV28 to TRBJ1-5, with 10 positions matching TRBD1. Germline CDR1 and CDR2: MDHEN and SYDVKM. The CDR3 has 16 amino acids. The junction had 4 bases not matched to a gene; V was cut back by 5 bases and J by 0 bases. CDR3: CASSRGTGDSNQPQHF. CDR3 DNA sequence: TGTGCCAGCAGTCGAGGGACAGGGGATAGCAATCAGCCCCAGCATTTT. Supplemented by reference TRBV28 and TRBJ1-5, the full variable domain reads DVKVTQSSRYLVKRTGEKVFLECVQDMDHENMFWYRQDPGLGLRLIYFSYDVKMKEKGDIPEGYSVSREKKERFSLILESASTNQTSMYLCASSRGTGDSNQPQHFGDGTRLSIL.

The chain couples TRBV30 to TRBJ1-1, with a weak D call TRBD1 (6 bases). This CDR3 contains 18 residues. The V end was cut by 4 bases, the J end by 1 base, with 25 bases between. In germline, CDR1 is GTSNPN, CDR2 SVGIG (reference sequence). The CDR3 here is CAWTLALDTGIENTEAFF. The CDR3 DNA follows: TGTGCCTGGACCTTAGCCCTTGATACAGGGATCGAGAACACTGAAGCTTTCTTT.

V usage is TRBV2 and J usage is TRBJ2-7; 8 positions agree with TRBD2. The V and J ends lost 7 bases and 7 bases, in that order; junction bases with no gene match: 9. This CDR3 is 13 amino acids long. CDR1 and CDR2 from the germline V gene are SNHLY and FYNNEI. The CDR3 DNA reads TGTGCCAGCACCCGGGGGGGGCCGAGGGAGCAGTACGTC. Its translation is CASTRGGPREQYV.

The count of this clone is one. This sequence joins TRBV15 and TRBJ2-1; D is perhaps TRBD2 (6 bases). The V gene lost 2 bases and the J gene lost 7 bases, with 15 bases spanning the gap. CDR3 size: 15 residues. The germline gives CDR1 LNHNV, CDR2 YYDKDF (reference sequence). As DNA, the CDR3 is TGTGCCACCAGCAGACGTCCGATGGGGGGAAATGAGCAGTTCTTC. Translation: CATSRRPMGGNEQFF. Using reference TRBV15 and TRBJ2-1 for the parts outside the CDR3, the full variable domain is DAMVIQNPRYQVTQFGKPVTLSCSQTLNHNVMYWYQQKSSQAPKLLFHYYDKDFNNEADTPDNFQSRRPNTSFCFLDIRSPGLGDTAMYLCATSRRPMGGNEQFFGPGTRLTVL.

The genes are TRBV7-2 and TRBJ2-3; TRBD2 aligns across 7 bases. The CDR3 sequence is 14 residues long. Per germline, CDR1 SGHTA and CDR2 FQGNSA. The ends lost 9 bases at V and 4 bases at J; junction bases unmatched: 10. The CDR3 region has the DNA TGTGCCAGTATAGCGGGCCCCGGACCAGATACGCAGTATTTT. This codes for CASIAGPGPDTQYF. Full variable domain (remainder filled in from reference TRBV7-2 and TRBJ2-3): GAGVSQSPSNKVTEKGKDVELRCDPISGHTALYWYRQSLGQGLEFLIYFQGNSAPDKSGLPSDRFSAERTGGSVSTLTIQRTQQEDSAVYLCASIAGPGPDTQYFGPGTRLTVL.

The rearrangement links TRBV28 to TRBJ1-5; the D gene is possibly TRBD1 (6 bases). This CDR3 spans 16 amino acids. Germline CDR1 and CDR2: MDHEN and SYDVKM. V gave up 5 bases and J gave up 4 bases, with 18 bases separating them. Here the CDR3 reads CASSGGAGGHNQPQHF. CDR3 nucleotides: TGTGCCAGCAGTGGAGGGGCGGGGGGACATAATCAGCCCCAGCATTTT.

This chain connects TRBV6-5 to TRBJ2-7; a weak D match, TRBD2 (5 bases). Germline V gene sequence: CDR1 MNHEY, CDR2 SVGAGI. This CDR3 region has 15 residues. Deletions cut 8 bases from V and 0 bases from J, with 17 bases between. CDR3 sequence: CASSPSSRNSYEQYV. CDR3 nucleotides: TGTGCCAGCTCACCCTCTAGCCGTAACTCCTACGAGCAGTACGTC.

The CDR3 spells CASSQDGTSGGMDEQYF. The CDR3 bases are TGTGCCAGCAGCCAAGATGGGACTAGCGGGGGGATGGACGAGCAGTACTTC. J is TRBJ2-7 and V is TRBV4-2; 15 nucleotides match TRBD2. CDR1 is LGHNA, CDR2 YNFKEQ, per germline. There are 17 residues in the CDR3. V lost 0 bases to trimming and J lost 5 bases; unmatched junction nucleotides: 5.

The chain carries TRBV3-1 (or the pseudogene TRBV3-2) and TRBJ2-1, with D maybe TRBD2 (5 bases). Trimming took 3 bases from V and 5 from J, leaving 14 bases between them. The germline V gene encodes CDR1 LGHDT and CDR2 YNNKEL (reference sequence). CDR3 length equals 15 residues. This chain's CDR3 is CASSHGGIRDNEQFF. DNA of the CDR3: TGTGCCAGCAGCCACGGAGGCATCCGGGACAATGAGCAGTTCTTC.

V usage is TRBV19 and J usage is TRBJ1-1, with 8 bases fitting TRBD1. V lost 6 bases, J lost 3 bases, and 6 bases stayed unmatched. The V gene's germline CDR1 is LNHDA and CDR2 SQIVND (reference sequence). The CDR3 is made up of 14 amino acids. CDR3 bases: TGTGCCAGTAGCCCACAGGGGGGGTACACTGAAGCTTTCTTT. This encodes CASSPQGGYTEAFF.

CDR3 amino acids: CAWSAGPSNQPQHF. In DNA, the CDR3 is TGTGCCTGGAGCGCGGGGCCTAGCAATCAGCCCCAGCATTTT. V is TRBV30 and J is TRBJ1-5, with a tentative D call TRBD1 (5 bases). Trimming removed 3 bases at V and 0 bases at J, with 9 bases between. The CDR3 is 14 residues long. Germline assignment: CDR1 GTSNPN and CDR2 SVGIG (reference sequence). Looking up the rest from reference TRBV30 and TRBJ1-5 gives the full variable domain: SQTIHQWPATLVQPVGSPLSLECTVEGTSNPNLYWYRQAAGRGLQLLFYSVGIGQISSEVPQNLSASRPQDRQFILSSKKLLLSDSGFYLCAWSAGPSNQPQHFGDGTRLSIL.

This rearrangement joins TRBV10-1 to TRBJ2-7; 14 bases map to TRBD2. The J segment lost 3 bases and the V segment lost 6 bases, leaving 4 bases of the junction unmatched. The CDR3 runs to 15 residues. Germline V lookup: CDR1 WNHNN, CDR2 SYGVQD (reference sequence). CDR3 sequence: CASRGGTSGSYEQYV. The CDR3 coding sequence is TGCGCCAGCAGGGGAGGGACTAGCGGGAGCTACGAGCAGTACGTC.

The chain employs TRBV27 and TRBJ2-5; 12 positions agree with TRBD2. The CDR3 consists of 15 residues. Looked up from germline, CDR1 is MNHEY and CDR2 is SMNVEV (reference sequence). V shed 4 bases and J 4 bases; nucleotides not matched to a gene: 4. CDR3 region: CASSSLAGGSETQYF. CDR3 nucleotide sequence: TGTGCCAGCAGTTCCCTAGCGGGAGGGTCAGAGACCCAGTACTTC.

This clone was detected only once. The gene calls are TRBV30 and TRBJ1-2; a weak D match, TRBD1 (6 bases). The germline V gene has CDR1 GTSNPN and CDR2 SVGIG (reference sequence). With 3 bases removed from V and 1 base from J, the gap between germline ends came to 12 bases. This CDR3 is 14 amino acids long. The CDR3 spells CAWSRDTYNYGYTF. CDR3 DNA sequence: TGTGCCTGGAGCCGGGACACGTATAACTATGGCTACACCTTC.

V and J are TRBV18 and TRBJ1-5, with D unresolved. Trimming cost V 2 bases and J 9 bases, with 14 bases left between them. The CDR3 contains 14 residues. Germline CDR1 and CDR2: KGHSH and LQKENI. The CDR3 sequence is CASSPASRNGPQHF. CDR3 bases: TGTGCCAGCTCACCAGCATCCCGTAACGGGCCCCAGCATTTT.

The chain carries TRBV4-1 and TRBJ2-3, with TRBD2 matching over 7 bases. Looked up from germline, CDR1 is MGHRA and CDR2 is YSYEKL. This CDR3 is built from 17 residues. V gave up 0 bases and J gave up 6 bases; unmatched junction bases: 12. CDR3 amino acids: CASSQDGQGGPGDTQYF. DNA of the CDR3: TGCGCCAGCAGCCAAGATGGGCAGGGAGGGCCCGGGGATACGCAGTATTTT.